The entry below gives a single T cell receptor (beta chain) sequence along with its context. This entry belongs to a study of T-cell memory formation after mild COVID-19. TCRdb re-analysed the 5' RACE reads in MiXCR, keeping a single row per CDR3 protein. The repertoire consists of 350,000 to 450,000 distinct CDR3 sequences, with roughly a quarter occurring once and the leading ten covering roughly 8.7%. The sequence came from an adult woman who had mild COVID-19 (a few samples of this study predate the infection). Cell type and time point are not known. The sequencing input was PBMCs or a T cell subset sorted from them (not recorded which).

CDR3 in amino acids: CASSLSGGADTQYF. The DNA for the CDR3 is TGTGCCAGCAGCTTATCCGGGGGTGCAGATACGCAGTATTTT. The gene calls are TRBV7-2 and TRBJ2-3, with a weak D call TRBD2 (6 bases). Trimming took 2 bases from V and 4 from J, leaving 10 bases between them. Germline values: CDR1 SGHTA, CDR2 FQGNSA. The CDR3 totals 14 residues.